This TCR beta chain was captured by sequencing in a study of CD8+ T cells in alopecia areata. Germline V CDR1 and CDR2: SGDLS, YYNGEE. The CDR3 is 16 amino acids. Trimming shortened V by 2 bases and J by 0 bases, and 12 bases separated the two germline ends. Investigators isolated RNA and reverse transcribed it into cDNA to act as the sequencing template. This table comes from immunoSEQ multiplex PCR, and its TCRdb copy is limited to in-frame clones, with some not included. The sample includes under 150,000 clones, roughly 60% of them seen just once. Regarding the study as a whole: Alphabeta T cells residing in normal skin are also sequenced in scalp samples.

In regard to this clone: The antigen remains unidentified.

PBMCs yielded sorted CD4+ and CD8+ T cells. The sequenced material came from CD8+ T cells sorted from blood. This chain connects TRBV9 to TRBJ1-5, with D perhaps TRBD1 (5 bases). The TCR comes from a human donor in good health. CDR3 bases: TGTGCCAGCAGCGTCAGCAGGGCGATTAGCAATCAGCCCCAGCATTTT. Translated, it gives CASSVSRAISNQPQHF.